These 30 T cell receptor beta chains were all obtained from the same sample, sequenced in a study of T cells in Graves' hyperthyroidism and ophthalmopathy. The source material, RNA transcripts, was used to amplify TCR beta CDR3 regions. With the HTBI primer set, the TCR CDR3 went through a first round of RT-PCR. A single record per CDR3 protein comes from TCRdb applying MiXCR to the multiplex PCR reads. The data show about 320,000 distinct CDR3 sequences, with 16% seen just once and 33% held by the top ten. The sequencing input was blood. These receptors were obtained from a man younger than 40 with Graves' hyperthyroidism.

This clonotype was picked up many times. The chain employs TRBV12-3 or TRBV12-4 and TRBJ2-3; 9 bases map to TRBD2. Trimming took 7 bases from V and 3 from J; bases not matched to a gene: 8. There are 15 residues in the CDR3. The CDR3 DNA reads as TGTGCCAGCATTATAGCGGGAGTAGGAACAGATACGCAGTATTTT. This sequence encodes CASIIAGVGTDTQYF.

This clonotype was recorded many times. This chain links TRBV5-8 with TRBJ2-1; D possibly corresponds to TRBD2 (6 bases). V was shortened by 4 bases and J by 4 bases, with 18 bases between the two germline ends. This CDR3 comprises 16 residues. Germline CDR1 reads SGHTS; CDR2 reads YDEGEE. The DNA of the CDR3 is TGTGCCAGCAGCCTTCGAGCGGGCCGCGCGTACAATGAGCAGTTCTTC. It encodes CASSLRAGRAYNEQFF. The full variable domain, its missing parts supplied by reference TRBV5-8 and TRBJ2-1, is EAGVTQSPTHLIKTRGQQATLRCSPISGHTSVYWYQQALGLGLQFLLWYDEGEERNRGNFPPRFSGRQFPNYSSELNVNALELEDSALYLCASSLRAGRAYNEQFFGPGTRLTVL.

This clonotype was picked up many times. The chain carries TRBV7-2 and TRBJ1-1; maybe TRBD1 (5 bases). The germline gives CDR1 SGHTA, CDR2 FQGNSA. This CDR3 region has 16 residues. V lost 2 bases to trimming and J lost 1 base, with 14 bases between them. The CDR3: CASSLQGGGTNTEAFF. The CDR3 DNA reads as TGTGCCAGCAGCTTACAGGGAGGTGGTACGAACACTGAAGCTTTCTTT. Based on the CDR3 plus reference TRBV7-2 and TRBJ1-1, the full variable domain is GAGVSQSPSNKVTEKGKDVELRCDPISGHTALYWYRQSLGQGLEFLIYFQGNSAPDKSGLPSDRFSAERTGGSVSTLTIQRTQQEDSAVYLCASSLQGGGTNTEAFFGQGTRLTVV.

This chain uses TRBV14 with TRBJ2-7; no firm D call. Germline V gene data show CDR1 as SGHDN and CDR2 as FVKESK. V was shortened by 2 bases and J by 6 bases, with 8 bases between the two germline ends. The CDR3 consists of 12 residues. CDR3 in amino acids: CASSQINLEQYF. The CDR3, as DNA: TGTGCCAGCAGCCAAATTAACCTCGAGCAGTACTTC. Full variable domain (remainder filled in from reference TRBV14 and TRBJ2-7): EAGVTQFPSHSVIEKGQTVTLRCDPISGHDNLYWYRRVMGKEIKFLLHFVKESKQDESGMPNNRFLAERTGGTYSTLKVQPAELEDSGVYFCASSQINLEQYFGPGTRLTVT.

V and J are TRBV7-2 and TRBJ2-5; TRBD2 matches 9 bases. J was trimmed by 1 base and V by 5 bases; bases with no gene match: 8. The CDR3 consists of 16 residues. Germline CDR1 SGHTA, CDR2 FQGNSA. This CDR3 reads CASSGGLGLAQETQYF. CDR3 DNA: TGTGCCAGCAGCGGCGGTTTGGGACTAGCCCAAGAGACCCAGTACTTC.

The V and J genes are TRBV19 and TRBJ1-1; 7 bases align to TRBD1. The CDR3 is 13 residues long. V was clipped by 8 bases and J by 3 bases; unmatched bases: 6. Germline CDR1 reads LNHDA; CDR2 reads SQIVND (reference sequence). The CDR3 region has the DNA TGTGCCAGTGCACAGGGGCTGGACACTGAAGCTTTCTTT. This translates into CASAQGLDTEAFF.

V is TRBV11-2 and J is TRBJ2-5, with 10 bases identical to TRBD2. V gave up 4 bases and J gave up 5 bases; unmatched junction bases: 13. CDR3 length: 17 residues. CDR1 and CDR2 from the germline V gene are SGHAT and FQNNGV. CDR3 DNA sequence: TGTGCCAGCAGCTCCCCTGGACTAGCGGTATTGGGGGAGACCCAGTACTTC. It codes for CASSSPGLAVLGETQYF.

The chain uses TRBV27 and TRBJ2-1; D not resolved. The germline CDR1 and CDR2 sequences are MNHEY and SMNVEV (reference sequence). CDR3 length: 13 residues. V shed 8 bases and J shed 3 bases, with 11 bases lying between them. CDR3: CASAPFRYNEQFF. The CDR3 nucleotides are TGTGCCAGCGCACCCTTCCGCTACAATGAGCAGTTCTTC.

This clonotype was detected many times. The chain has TRBV28 and TRBJ1-2, with a tentative D call TRBD1 (6 bases). With 6 bases removed from V and 6 bases from J, the gap between germline ends came to 14 bases. The CDR3 has 13 residues. Looked up from germline, CDR1 is MDHEN and CDR2 is SYDVKM. As DNA, the CDR3 is TGTGCCAGCAGCCCAACAGGGTTGGATGGCTACACCTTC. This translates into CASSPTGLDGYTF.

This clonotype appeared many times. CDR3 region: CASSSVGPATDTQYF. In nucleotides, the CDR3 is TGTGCCAGCAGCTCCGTGGGCCCAGCCACAGATACGCAGTATTTT. The chain links TRBV11-1 to TRBJ2-3, with D unclear. Germline V CDR1 and CDR2: SGHAT, FQDESV (reference sequence). The V end was cut by 4 bases, the J end by 2 bases, with 13 bases between. The CDR3 is made up of 15 amino acids.

In the case of this clonotype: An end of the junction does not agree with germline; a read error may underlie this. V and J are TRBV4-1 and TRBJ1-2, with D possibly being TRBD1 (6 bases). CDR3 length: 14 residues. Germline V lookup: CDR1 MGHRA, CDR2 YSYEKL. The CDR3 reads CASSQVQGNDGYTF. In DNA form, the CDR3 reads TGCGCCAGCAGCCAAGTACAGGGTAACGATGGCTACACCTTC.

This clonotype showed up just a few times. The chain couples TRBV15 to TRBJ2-7, with 9 bases that match TRBD1. With 5 bases clipped from V and 7 bases from J, the junction kept 6 bases outside the gene matches. Germline V CDR1 and CDR2: LNHNV, YYDKDF (reference sequence). This CDR3 has 13 amino acids. The CDR3 coding sequence is TGTGCCACCAGCGGCCGGGACAGGGTGGAGCAGTACTTC. Amino acids: CATSGRDRVEQYF.

This clonotype was seen a handful of times. V gene TRBV12-3 or TRBV12-4 combines with J gene TRBJ1-5, with TRBD1 matching 7 bases. J was trimmed by 2 bases and V by 7 bases; bases with no gene match: 8. This CDR3 comprises 15 residues. CDR3 amino acids: CASTHNRGGNQPQHF. The CDR3 coding sequence is TGTGCCAGCACCCACAACAGGGGTGGCAATCAGCCCCAGCATTTT.

This clonotype was found many times. The chain links TRBV29-1 to TRBJ2-5; the D gene could be TRBD1 or TRBD2 (5 bases each). This CDR3 spans 13 amino acids. The germline V gene encodes CDR1 SQVTM and CDR2 ANQGSEA. V lost 1 base and J lost 5, with 11 bases in between. The CDR3 loop is CSVEARGSETQYF. CDR3 DNA sequence: TGCAGCGTTGAAGCGAGGGGTTCTGAGACCCAGTACTTC.

At least ten counts were recorded for this clonotype. This chain links TRBV7-8 with TRBJ2-3; 8 nucleotides agree with TRBD2. Per the germline V gene, CDR1 is SGHVS and CDR2 is FQNEAQ. The CDR3 has 15 amino acids. J lost 8 bases, V lost 4 bases, and 11 bases had no gene match. CDR3: CASSSLAGGVGTQYF. CDR3 in DNA: TGTGCCAGCAGCTCCCTGGCGGGAGGCGTGGGTACGCAGTATTTT. The complete variable domain, with remaining parts taken from reference TRBV7-8 and TRBJ2-3, reads GAGVSQSPRYKVAKRGQDVALRCDPISGHVSLFWYQQALGQGPEFLTYFQNEAQLDKSGLPSDRFFAERPEGSVSTLKIQRTQQEDSAVYLCASSSLAGGVGTQYFGPGTRLTVL.

Many counts were recorded for this clonotype. V gene TRBV5-1 combines with J gene TRBJ2-1; 7 bases fit TRBD1. The V and J ends lost 1 base and 0 bases, in that order; junction bases with no gene match: 7. The CDR3 covers 17 residues. Germline loops: CDR1 SGHRS, CDR2 YFSETQ. This CDR3 is CASSLTETGSSYNEQFF. CDR3 in DNA: TGCGCCAGCAGCTTGACTGAGACAGGGAGCTCCTACAATGAGCAGTTCTTC.

The CDR3 here is CASSRRQVRDAEAFF. The DNA for the CDR3 is TGTGCCAGCAGTCGGAGACAGGTGCGGGACGCTGAAGCTTTCTTT. The chain uses TRBV9 and TRBJ1-1; maybe TRBD1 (6 bases). Trimming shortened V by 5 bases and J by 6 bases, and 20 bases separated the two germline ends. Germline CDR1 SGDLS, CDR2 YYNGEE. This CDR3 region has 15 residues.

The chain joins TRBV11-2 to TRBJ2-2; TRBD2 aligns across 10 bases. The CDR3 runs 16 residues. V shed 7 bases, J shed 8 bases, and the junction held 13 bases outside the gene matches. The germline gives CDR1 SGHAT, CDR2 FQNNGV. CDR3 in DNA: TGTGCCAGCAACCCCGGGACTAGCGCCCCTTGGGGGGAGCTGTTTTTT. It codes for CASNPGTSAPWGELFF. The complete variable domain, with remaining parts taken from reference TRBV11-2 and TRBJ2-2, reads EAGVAQSPRYKIIEKRQSVAFWCNPISGHATLYWYQQILGQGPKLLIQFQNNGVVDDSQLPKDRFSAERLKGVDSTLKIQPAKLEDSAVYLCASNPGTSAPWGELFFGEGSRLTVL.

The table lists this clonotype with many counts. The chain employs TRBV30 and TRBJ2-7, with D perhaps TRBD1 (6 bases). The CDR3 has 15 amino acids. CDR1 and CDR2 from the germline V gene are GTSNPN and SVGIG (reference sequence). V was clipped by 4 bases and J by 1 base, with 17 bases between them. CDR3 DNA: TGTGCCTGGAAGGGGGACGGTCTAGTTTCCTACGAGCAGTACTTC. This codes for CAWKGDGLVSYEQYF.

This clonotype was observed a few times. CDR3 DNA sequence: TGTGCCAGCAGCCCAAGACAGGTTAATCAGCCCCAGCATTTT. This translates into CASSPRQVNQPQHF. V and J are TRBV6-1 and TRBJ1-5, with D perhaps TRBD1 (6 bases). V lost 6 bases, J lost 4 bases, and 13 bases lay in between. Germline V CDR1 and CDR2: MNHNS, SASEGT. The CDR3 has 14 residues.

This clonotype was seen many times. The chain links TRBV3-1 to TRBJ2-1, with 11 bases aligning to TRBD2. The trim removed 4 bases at V and 3 bases at J, leaving 8 bases unmatched. The CDR3 length is 17 residues. Germline V lookup: CDR1 LGHDT, CDR2 YNNKEL (reference sequence). The CDR3 DNA reads TGTGCCAGCAGCCTCTTATTACTAGCGGGGGACTACAATGAGCAGTTCTTC. Protein: CASSLLLLAGDYNEQFF.

At least ten counts were recorded for this clonotype. The gene calls are TRBV18 and TRBJ2-7, with a possible D match to TRBD1 (5 bases). With 2 bases removed from V and 6 bases from J, the gap between germline ends came to 17 bases. The CDR3 is 15 amino acids. Germline CDR1 is KGHSH and CDR2 is LQKENI. This CDR3 is CASSPTFQGSSEQYF. In DNA, the CDR3 is TGTGCCAGCTCACCAACCTTTCAGGGATCGAGCGAGCAGTACTTC. The full variable domain, in which reference TRBV18 and TRBJ2-7 provide the parts outside the CDR3, is NAGVMQNPRHLVRRRGQEARLRCSPMKGHSHVYWYRQLPEEGLKFMVYLQKENIIDESGMPKERFSAEFPKEGPSILRIQQVVRGDSAAYFCASSPTFQGSSEQYFGPGTRLTVT.

This clonotype was seen repeatedly, ten times or more. V and J are TRBV6-1 and TRBJ2-3; D possibly uses TRBD1 or TRBD2 (7 bases each). The CDR3 length is 15 residues. Deletions cut 10 bases from V and 2 bases from J, with 19 bases between. CDR1 and CDR2 (germline): MNHNS, SASEGT. CDR3 in amino acids: CATRGYREVTDTQYF. DNA of the CDR3: TGTGCCACCAGGGGGTATCGGGAGGTCACAGATACGCAGTATTTT.

This clonotype was counted between two and nine times. The CDR3 does not close with the conserved phenylalanine or tryptophan, likely indicating a read error. The J gene is TRBJ2-1, the V gene TRBV5-1; D not resolved. V lost 0 bases to trimming and J lost 3 bases, with 7 bases between them. Germline CDR1 reads SGHRS; CDR2 reads YFSETQ. CDR3 length: 14 amino acids. CDR3 bases: TGCGCCAGCAGCTTGGGGCAGATCTACAATGAGCAGTTCCTC. Amino acids: CASSLGQIYNEQFL.

This clonotype was counted at least ten times. The chain combines TRBV5-1 with TRBJ2-7; tentative D call: TRBD2 (7 bases). The length of the CDR3 is 14 residues. Germline lookup yields CDR1 SGHRS and CDR2 YFSETQ. V was shortened by 2 bases and J by 2 bases, with 11 bases between the two germline ends. CDR3 region: CASSFGGATYEQYF. The CDR3 DNA follows: TGCGCCAGCAGCTTTGGGGGGGCCACCTACGAGCAGTACTTC.

The rearrangement links TRBV11-2 to TRBJ2-6; D gene ambiguous. This CDR3 comprises 14 residues. Trimming shortened V by 5 bases and J by 3 bases, and 8 bases separated the two germline ends. Germline V lookup: CDR1 SGHAT, CDR2 FQNNGV. The CDR3 nucleotides read TGTGCCAGCAGCCCGAACCTTGGGGCCAACGTCCTGACTTTC. Its protein is CASSPNLGANVLTF.

This clonotype has at least ten counts. V and J are TRBV12-5 and TRBJ2-1; 10 bases agree with TRBD2. Germline assignment: CDR1 LGHNT and CDR2 FRNRAP. This CDR3 contains 16 residues. J was trimmed by 7 bases and V by 4 bases; bases with no gene match: 10. In nucleotides, the CDR3 is TGTGCTAGTGGTTCAAGCAGCCGGACTAGCGGTAATGAGCAGTTCTTC. It translates to CASGSSSRTSGNEQFF. Combining the CDR3 with reference TRBV12-5 and TRBJ2-1 gives the whole variable domain DARVTQTPRHKVTEMGQEVTMRCQPILGHNTVFWYRQTMMQGLELLAYFRNRAPLDDSGMPKDRFSAEMPDATLATLKIQPSEPRDSAVYFCASGSSSRTSGNEQFFGPGTRLTVL.

This clonotype occurred many times. The chain has TRBV11-1 and TRBJ2-7; 7 bases are a match to TRBD2. CDR1 is SGHAT and CDR2 is FQDESV in the germline V gene (reference sequence). The CDR3 has 15 residues. The V gene end was trimmed by 4 bases and the J gene end by 2 bases; junction bases not matched to a gene: 8. For the CDR3, the DNA is TGTGCCAGCAGCTCAACCCTTGCGGGGGCCTACGAGCAGTACTTC. Translated, it gives CASSSTLAGAYEQYF.

The V call is TRBV7-2, the J call TRBJ2-5; 7 nucleotides align to TRBD2. This CDR3 spans 15 amino acids. Germline V CDR1 and CDR2: SGHTA, FQGNSA. Losses at the gene ends were 5 bases for V and 2 bases for J; bases not matched to a gene: 8. CDR3 loop: CASSPSSGIQETQYF. As DNA, the CDR3 is TGTGCCAGCAGCCCTTCTAGCGGTATACAAGAGACCCAGTACTTC.

The chain uses TRBV4-2 and TRBJ2-7; no firm D call. The CDR3 has 14 residues. Trimming took 0 bases from V and 2 from J, leaving 8 bases between them. CDR1 LGHNA and CDR2 YNFKEQ come from the germline V gene. Here the CDR3 DNA reads TGTGCCAGCAGCCAAGAGCCGGGTACCTACGAGCAGTACTTC. This encodes CASSQEPGTYEQYF.